Presented here are 6 T cell receptor beta chains from one specimen sequenced in a study of shared clonotypes between healthy human individuals. Sequencing was performed with immunoSEQ multiplex PCR; in TCRdb, only in-frame clones are kept and a portion is missing. This repertoire shows about 1.5 million clones, approximately 98% found once; its top ten account for about 0.45%. Sequencing input: naive CD4+ T cells sorted from blood. Subset in this sample: CD45RA+ positively selected. The receptors stem from a man in his thirties or forties in good health.

The rearrangement links TRBV27 to TRBJ2-5, with D uncertain. Deletions cut 8 bases from V and 7 bases from J, with 11 bases between. CDR1 and CDR2 from the germline V gene are MNHEY and SMNVEV (reference sequence). The CDR3 sequence is 11 residues long. In nucleotides, the CDR3 is TGTGCCAGCGGTATTGTTGGGACCCAGTACTTC. Amino acids: CASGIVGTQYF.

The genes are TRBV28 and TRBJ1-5; 7 bases match TRBD1. The CDR3 is 17 amino acids. V gave up 5 bases and J gave up 2 bases; unmatched junction bases: 12. Looked up from germline, CDR1 is MDHEN and CDR2 is SYDVKM. CDR3 region: CASSRPQGGAGNQPQHF. Written as DNA, the CDR3 is TGTGCCAGCAGTCGACCGCAGGGGGGGGCGGGCAATCAGCCCCAGCATTTT.

CDR3 coding DNA: TGCGCCAGCAGCTCCCCGGGTATCAAGTTCCACGAGCAGTACTTC. As protein: CASSSPGIKFHEQYF. This chain joins TRBV5-1 and TRBJ2-7, with unresolved D. V dropped 3 bases and J dropped 5 bases, with 18 bases sitting between them. Germline CDR1 SGHRS, CDR2 YFSETQ. CDR3 size: 15 residues.

The V gene is TRBV29-1, the J gene TRBJ1-4; D unresolved. The CDR3 runs 12 residues. The ends were cut back, 4 bases at V and 8 bases at J, with 11 bases in the middle. The germline CDR1 and CDR2 sequences are SQVTM and ANQGSEA. As DNA, the CDR3 is TGCAGCGTTGGTTGGGCAGCCGAAAAACTGTTTTTT. Its translation is CSVGWAAEKLFF.

The chain has TRBV4-1 and TRBJ2-5, with 14 bases fitting TRBD2. CDR3 length equals 17 residues. CDR1 is MGHRA and CDR2 is YSYEKL in the germline V gene. Trimming removed 1 base from V and 4 bases from J; junction bases left unmatched: 5. CDR3 nucleotides: TGCGCCAGCAGCCAAGCGACTAGCGGGAGGGCAGGAGAGACCCAGTACTTC. Its protein is CASSQATSGRAGETQYF.

The chain combines TRBV20-1 with TRBJ2-5; 8 positions match TRBD1. The CDR3 length is 11 residues. Germline values: CDR1 DFQATT, CDR2 SNEGSKA (reference sequence). The V gene end was trimmed by 6 bases and the J gene end by 5 bases; junction bases not matched to a gene: 2. The CDR3 DNA sequence: TGCAGTGCCAGGACAGGGGAGACCCAGTACTTC. Its protein is CSARTGETQYF.